What follows are 29 T cell receptor beta chains derived from one specimen sequenced in a study of STAT5B mutations in CD4+ large granular lymphocyte leukemia. Repertoires were generated with immunoSEQ multiplex PCR, while TCRdb's copy carries only in-frame clones and drops some. The repertoire holds some 19,000 clones, with 60% to 80% as singletons. The source material was CD4+ T cells from blood buffy coats. The receptors were gathered from a human donor in good health.

This clone was seen a few times. The same CDR3 is also encoded by other DNA sequences in this sample. This chain links TRBV5-1 with TRBJ1-6; D gene uncertain. The germline CDR1 and CDR2 sequences are SGHRS and YFSETQ. V was cut by 0 bases and J by 9 bases, with 10 bases left in between. The CDR3 extends over 14 amino acids. This CDR3 is CASSLEGAGSPLHF. CDR3 bases: TGCGCCAGCAGCTTGGAGGGCGCTGGTTCACCCCTCCACTTT.

The CDR3 region is CASSEAGQGQETQYF. DNA of the CDR3: TGTGCCAGCAGTGAAGCTGGGCAGGGCCAAGAGACCCAGTACTTC. The rearrangement links TRBV2 to TRBJ2-5, with D maybe TRBD1 (5 bases). The CDR3 extends over 15 amino acids. CDR1 is SNHLY, CDR2 FYNNEI, per germline. V was trimmed by 0 bases and J by 1 base, leaving 9 bases between them. The full variable domain, rest sourced from reference TRBV2 and TRBJ2-5, is EPEVTQTPSHQVTQMGQEVILRCVPISNHLYFYWYRQILGQKVEFLVSFYNNEISEKSEIFDDQFSVERPDGSNFTLKIRSTKLEDSAMYFCASSEAGQGQETQYFGPGTRLLVL.

This clone was recorded a few times. V and J are TRBV11-2 and TRBJ2-1, with D unclear. V shed 5 bases and J shed 5 bases, with 10 bases lying between them. CDR3 size: 13 residues. Germline assignment: CDR1 SGHAT and CDR2 FQNNGV. In nucleotides, the CDR3 is TGTGCCAGCAGCCTAACTGGGAACAATGAGCAGTTCTTC. As protein: CASSLTGNNEQFF.

The table lists this clone with a few counts. This rearrangement joins TRBV5-1 to TRBJ1-2; no clear D gene. V was cut by 0 bases and J by 1 base, with 4 bases left in between. Germline V gives CDR1 SGHRS, CDR2 YFSETQ. The CDR3 runs 13 residues. CDR3 sequence: CASSLGVNYGYTF. CDR3 DNA: TGCGCCAGCAGCTTGGGGGTTAACTATGGCTACACCTTC. Filled out from reference TRBV5-1 and TRBJ1-2, the complete variable domain reads KAGVTQTPRYLIKTRGQQVTLSCSPISGHRSVSWYQQTPGQGLQFLFEYFSETQRNKGNFPGRFSGRQFSNSRSEMNVSTLELGDSALYLCASSLGVNYGYTFGSGTRLTVV.

This clone was counted a few times. The chain combines TRBV14 with TRBJ2-7; D is unresolved. The CDR3 is 15 amino acids. CDR1 and CDR2 (germline): SGHDN, FVKESK. V lost 4 bases to trimming and J lost 6 bases, with 19 bases between them. CDR3 nucleotide sequence: TGTGCCAGCAGCCCGAAAGGAAGGCGGCTTCGCGAGCAGTACTTC. Protein: CASSPKGRRLREQYF. The variable domain in full, completed from reference TRBV14 and TRBJ2-7, reads EAGVTQFPSHSVIEKGQTVTLRCDPISGHDNLYWYRRVMGKEIKFLLHFVKESKQDESGMPNNRFLAERTGGTYSTLKVQPAELEDSGVYFCASSPKGRRLREQYFGPGTRLTVT.

V is TRBV2 and J is TRBJ2-1, with TRBD1 matching over 7 bases. J gave up 8 bases and V 6 bases, and 10 bases lay outside the gene matches. Germline loops: CDR1 SNHLY, CDR2 FYNNEI. The CDR3 has 14 amino acids. The CDR3 loop reads CASRYDRAGYEQFF. The CDR3 nucleotides are TGTGCCAGCAGATACGACAGGGCAGGGTATGAGCAGTTCTTC.

The V and J genes are TRBV5-5 and TRBJ1-2, with 7 bases matching TRBD1. The CDR3 consists of 11 residues. Looked up from germline, CDR1 is SGHKS and CDR2 is YYEKEE (reference sequence). Trimming took 4 bases from V and 10 from J; bases not matched to a gene: 4. DNA of the CDR3: TGTGCCAGCAGCGCCGACAGGGCCTACACCTTC. Translating it yields CASSADRAYTF.

The CDR3, as DNA: TGTGCCAGCAGCTTAGGGGACGAAACTAATGAAAAACTGTTTTTT. Translated, it gives CASSLGDETNEKLFF. This chain links TRBV7-9 with TRBJ1-4, with D possibly being TRBD1 (5 bases). The CDR3 is 15 residues long. Trimming removed 1 base at V and 1 base at J, with 7 bases between. Germline V CDR1 and CDR2: SEHNR, FQNEAQ (reference sequence).

The J gene is TRBJ2-5, the V gene TRBV19, with D possibly being TRBD1 or TRBD2 (5 bases each). From germline, CDR1 is LNHDA and CDR2 SQIVND (reference sequence). The CDR3 spans 15 residues. Deletions cut 3 bases from V and 5 bases from J, with 16 bases between. The CDR3 region is CASSMVWGEGETQYF. In DNA form, the CDR3 reads TGTGCCAGTAGTATGGTGTGGGGCGAGGGGGAGACCCAGTACTTC.

The V and J genes are TRBV4-1 and TRBJ1-5; D is uncertain. The CDR3 runs to 14 residues. V was shortened by 1 base and J by 3 bases, with 7 bases between the two germline ends. Germline CDR1 reads MGHRA; CDR2 reads YSYEKL. Written as DNA, the CDR3 is TGCGCCAGCAGCCAAGGACTCTTCAATCAGCCCCAGCATTTT. This translates into CASSQGLFNQPQHF.

This clone has only a few counts. V is TRBV5-4 and J is TRBJ2-1; 9 positions match TRBD2. CDR1 and CDR2 (germline): SGHNT, YYREEE (reference sequence). This CDR3 is 14 amino acids long. Trimming removed 5 bases from V and 5 bases from J; junction bases left unmatched: 5. The CDR3, as DNA: TGTGCCAGCAGGCGGACTAGCGAGAACAATGAGCAGTTCTTC. It specifies CASRRTSENNEQFF. Looking up the rest from reference TRBV5-4 and TRBJ2-1 gives the full variable domain: ETGVTQSPTHLIKTRGQQVTLRCSSQSGHNTVSWYQQALGQGPQFIFQYYREEENGRGNFPPRFSGLQFPNYSSELNVNALELDDSALYLCASRRTSENNEQFFGPGTRLTVL.

J is TRBJ2-4 and V is TRBV29-1, with TRBD2 identical over 9 bases. The V and J ends lost 1 base and 0 bases, in that order; junction bases with no gene match: 4. Germline CDR1 and CDR2: SQVTM and ANQGSEA. The CDR3 consists of 16 residues. CDR3 loop: CSVEGVSGGAKNIQYF. CDR3 nucleotides: TGCAGCGTTGAAGGTGTTAGCGGGGGAGCCAAAAACATTCAGTACTTC.

This clone appeared a single time. V gene TRBV13 combines with J gene TRBJ2-5; D is possibly TRBD2 (7 bases). The germline gives CDR1 PRHDT, CDR2 FYEKMQ (reference sequence). V was shortened by 5 bases and J by 9 bases, with 19 bases between the two germline ends. The CDR3 totals 14 residues. The CDR3 bases are TGTGCCAGCAGCACCCGACTAGCAGGGGAGGCCCAGTACTTC. Its translation: CASSTRLAGEAQYF.

This clone was seen only a few times. V usage is TRBV21-1 and J usage is TRBJ1-1; the listed D gene, TRBD1, was not tested against the DNA. TRBV21-1 is a pseudogene segment. The CDR3 length is 13 residues. The chain's CDR3 is CASTVPGYTEAFF. In nucleotides, the CDR3 is TGTGCCAGCACCGTACCAGGGTACACTGAAGCTTTCTTT.

The chain has TRBV7-8 and TRBJ1-5; D not resolved. In germline, CDR1 is SGHVS, CDR2 FQNEAQ. There are 14 residues in the CDR3. V lost 0 bases and J 2 bases, leaving 5 bases between the germline ends. CDR3 sequence: CASSLAQRNQPQHF. The CDR3 coding sequence is TGTGCCAGCAGCTTAGCGCAGCGCAATCAGCCCCAGCATTTT.

The V and J genes are TRBV4-3 and TRBJ2-3, with 12 bases that match TRBD2. CDR1 is LGHNA and CDR2 is YSLEER in the germline V gene. V dropped 5 bases and J dropped 1; count of bases not matched to a gene: 16. This CDR3 has 20 residues. CDR3 nucleotide sequence: TGCGCCAGCAGCACACACCCCGCTAGCGGGGGGGGTTTGGGCACAGATACGCAGTATTTT. Amino acids: CASSTHPASGGGLGTDTQYF.

This chain connects TRBV19 to TRBJ1-2, with TRBD1 identical over 10 bases. The junction had 5 bases not matched to a gene; V was cut back by 3 bases and J by 7 bases. This CDR3 contains 14 residues. Per the germline V gene, CDR1 is LNHDA and CDR2 is SQIVND (reference sequence). The CDR3 DNA reads as TGTGCCAGTAGTATGGACAGGGGGGTCGTTGGCTACACCTTC. Protein sequence: CASSMDRGVVGYTF. The full variable domain, its missing parts supplied by reference TRBV19 and TRBJ1-2, is DGGITQSPKYLFRKEGQNVTLSCEQNLNHDAMYWYRQDPGQGLRLIYYSQIVNDFQKGDIAEGYSVSREKKESFPLTVTSAQKNPTAFYLCASSMDRGVVGYTFGSGTRLTVV.

The rearrangement links TRBV18 to TRBJ2-7; 7 nucleotides line up with TRBD1. Losses at the gene ends were 3 bases for V and 4 bases for J; bases not matched to a gene: 3. The V gene's germline CDR1 is KGHSH and CDR2 LQKENI. The CDR3 extends over 13 amino acids. The CDR3: CASSPATGYEQYF. CDR3 DNA: TGTGCCAGCTCACCGGCGACAGGGTACGAGCAGTACTTC.

This chain connects TRBV4-1 to TRBJ2-3; D perhaps matches TRBD2 (6 bases). The CDR3 is 14 residues long. In germline, CDR1 is MGHRA, CDR2 YSYEKL. The V and J ends lost 4 bases and 2 bases respectively, with 10 bases between them. CDR3 loop: CASSLRTITDTQYF. The CDR3 nucleotides are TGCGCCAGCAGCCTCAGGACTATCACAGATACGCAGTATTTT.

The rearrangement uses TRBV19 and TRBJ1-2; 8 bases match TRBD1. The trim removed 4 bases at V and 8 bases at J, leaving 6 bases unmatched. This CDR3 spans 13 amino acids. The germline V gene has CDR1 LNHDA and CDR2 SQIVND (reference sequence). The CDR3 region is CASSSRTGRGYTF. The CDR3 DNA is TGTGCCAGTAGTAGTCGGACAGGGCGGGGCTACACCTTC.

The gene calls are TRBV5-1 and TRBJ2-5; a weak D match, TRBD2 (5 bases). The V gene's germline CDR1 is SGHRS and CDR2 YFSETQ. The CDR3 length is 15 residues. V lost 0 bases, J lost 5 bases, and 14 bases lay in between. The CDR3 protein is CASSLGGAGEETQYF. The CDR3 DNA sequence: TGCGCCAGCAGCTTGGGGGGAGCTGGTGAGGAGACCCAGTACTTC.

The chain carries TRBV19 and TRBJ1-5; TRBD1 matches at 12 bases. Trimming took 5 bases from V and 4 from J; bases not matched to a gene: 9. Germline loops: CDR1 LNHDA, CDR2 SQIVND (reference sequence). The CDR3 spans 17 residues. This CDR3 reads CASSPGQGALGNQPQHF. CDR3 in DNA: TGTGCCAGTAGTCCGGGACAGGGGGCTCTAGGGAATCAGCCCCAGCATTTT.

This clone was found a few times. The rearrangement links TRBV9 to TRBJ2-2, with D maybe TRBD2 (6 bases). V was trimmed by 0 bases and J by 4 bases, leaving 10 bases between them. CDR1 SGDLS and CDR2 YYNGEE come from the germline V gene. The CDR3 runs 15 residues. In DNA form, the CDR3 reads TGTGCCAGCAGCGTAGCCGGGGGTAGCACCGGGGAGCTGTTTTTT. Protein: CASSVAGGSTGELFF.

V is TRBV10-3 and J is TRBJ2-2, with D perhaps TRBD1 or TRBD2 (5 bases each). CDR1 and CDR2 from the germline V gene are ENHRY and SYGVKD. There are 16 residues in the CDR3. V shed 9 bases and J shed 0 bases, with 17 bases lying between them. The CDR3 DNA reads as TGTGCCATGAGGAAGGGACGAGAGGCGAACACCGGGGAGCTGTTTTTT. Its protein product is CAMRKGREANTGELFF.

This chain uses TRBV5-1 with TRBJ2-1, with D perhaps being TRBD1 or TRBD2 (5 bases each). In germline, CDR1 is SGHRS, CDR2 YFSETQ. This CDR3 contains 14 residues. The ends were cut back, 5 bases at V and 1 base at J, with 10 bases in the middle. The CDR3 here is CASSAGGSYNEQFF. CDR3 in DNA: TGCGCCAGCAGTGCTGGGGGATCCTACAATGAGCAGTTCTTC.

The CDR3 DNA reads as TGCGCCAGCAGTGAGGTGGGGACAGCGGTCTACGAGCAGTACTTC. It encodes CASSEVGTAVYEQYF. This chain links TRBV10-2 with TRBJ2-7, with 7 positions matching TRBD1. V lost 2 bases to trimming and J lost 3 bases; unmatched junction nucleotides: 7. CDR1 is WSHSY and CDR2 is SAAADI in the germline V gene. The CDR3 loop spans 15 amino acids.

The chain couples TRBV7-2 to TRBJ1-6; D is undetermined. Germline V gene sequence: CDR1 SGHTA, CDR2 FQGNSA. V shed 7 bases and J shed 6 bases, with 7 bases lying between them. This CDR3 comprises 12 residues. This CDR3 reads CASNVLNSPLHF. The CDR3 DNA sequence: TGTGCCAGCAACGTCCTTAATTCACCCCTCCACTTT.

This clone showed up just a few times. The V gene is TRBV6-1, the J gene TRBJ1-6; no clear D gene. CDR3 length: 13 amino acids. V was trimmed by 1 base and J by 8 bases, leaving 6 bases between them. CDR1 is MNHNS and CDR2 is SASEGT in the germline V gene. The CDR3 reads CASSEVIDSPLHF. The CDR3 region has the DNA TGTGCCAGCAGTGAAGTGATCGATTCACCCCTCCACTTT.

The chain joins TRBV19 to TRBJ2-3; tentatively, D is TRBD1 (6 bases). The CDR3 totals 14 residues. Germline CDR1 and CDR2: LNHDA and SQIVND (reference sequence). Trimming removed 5 bases from V and 0 bases from J, with 9 bases in between. CDR3 sequence: CASSPRGSTDTQYF. The CDR3 DNA reads as TGTGCCAGTAGTCCCAGGGGTAGCACAGATACGCAGTATTTT.